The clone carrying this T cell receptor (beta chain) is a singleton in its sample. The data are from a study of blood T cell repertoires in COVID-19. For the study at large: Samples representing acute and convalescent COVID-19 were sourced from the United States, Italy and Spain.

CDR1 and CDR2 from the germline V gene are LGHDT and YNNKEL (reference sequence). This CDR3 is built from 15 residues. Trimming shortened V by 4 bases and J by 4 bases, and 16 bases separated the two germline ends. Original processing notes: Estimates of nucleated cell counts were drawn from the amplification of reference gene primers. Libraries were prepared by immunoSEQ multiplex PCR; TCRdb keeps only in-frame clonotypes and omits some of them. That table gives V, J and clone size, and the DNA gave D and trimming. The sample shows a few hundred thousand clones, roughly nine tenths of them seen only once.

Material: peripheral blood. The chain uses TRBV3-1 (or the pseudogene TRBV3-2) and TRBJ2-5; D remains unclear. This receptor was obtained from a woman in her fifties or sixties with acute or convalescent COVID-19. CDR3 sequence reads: CASSPNLQSPETQYF. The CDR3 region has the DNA TGTGCCAGCAGCCCCAACCTACAGAGCCCAGAGACCCAGTACTTC.